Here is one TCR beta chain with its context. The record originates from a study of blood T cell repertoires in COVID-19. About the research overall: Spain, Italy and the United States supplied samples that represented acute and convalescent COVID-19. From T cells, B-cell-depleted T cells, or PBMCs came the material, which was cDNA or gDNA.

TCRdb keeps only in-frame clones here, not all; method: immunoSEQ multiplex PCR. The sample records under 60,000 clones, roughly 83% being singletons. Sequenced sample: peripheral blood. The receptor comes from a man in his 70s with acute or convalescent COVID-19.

The CDR3 loop is CASSFTGPNTEAFF. CDR3 coding DNA: TGTGCCAGCAGCTTCACAGGACCCAACACTGAAGCTTTCTTT. This chain links TRBV7-2 with TRBJ1-1; a weak D match, TRBD1 (5 bases). The germline gives CDR1 SGHTA, CDR2 FQGNSA. Trimming removed 3 bases from V and 2 bases from J, with 10 bases in between. CDR3 length equals 14 residues.